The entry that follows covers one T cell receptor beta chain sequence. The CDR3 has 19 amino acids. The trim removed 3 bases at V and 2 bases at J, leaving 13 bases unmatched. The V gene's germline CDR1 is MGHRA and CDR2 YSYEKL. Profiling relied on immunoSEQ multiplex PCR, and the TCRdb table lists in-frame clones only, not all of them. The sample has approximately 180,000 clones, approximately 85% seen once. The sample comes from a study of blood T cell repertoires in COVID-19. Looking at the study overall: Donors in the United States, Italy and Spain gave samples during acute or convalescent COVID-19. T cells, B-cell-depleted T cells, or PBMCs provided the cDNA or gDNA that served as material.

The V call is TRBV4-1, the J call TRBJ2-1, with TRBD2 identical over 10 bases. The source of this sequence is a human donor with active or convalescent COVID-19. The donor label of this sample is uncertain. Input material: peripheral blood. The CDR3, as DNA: TGCGCCAGCAGCCAGTTTCCAGGGGGTGGGACTAGCGCCTACAATGAGCAGTTCTTC. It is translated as CASSQFPGGGTSAYNEQFF.